This TCR beta chain was recorded in a study of shared clonotypes between healthy human individuals. Overall study: The cohort had two women and a few men, ages 18 to 49.

Whole-study findings and limits: Shared clonotypes across all four donors exceeded non-shared ones in generation probability.

Assay: immunoSEQ multiplex PCR; the TCRdb copy retains only in-frame clones and omits some. The table records about 2.5 million clones, approximately 90% of them present only once. Only Caucasian adults living in Nashville, Tennessee made up the donor group. From CD4+ cells came CD45RA+ naive and CD45RA-negative memory subsets. This clone was detected only once. The antigen is not known. The clonotype comes from a man between 18 and 29 years old in good health. Some clones in this sample may be carry-over from other donors' samples. Sequencing was carried out using naive CD4+ T cells from PBMCs. Subset in this sample: CD45RA+ positively selected.

The CDR3 spells CASSRGRTGELFF. Written as DNA, the CDR3 is TGTGCCAGCAGTCGGGGGAGGACCGGGGAGCTGTTTTTT. V usage is TRBV6-1 and J usage is TRBJ2-2; a possible D gene is TRBD2 (6 bases). The V end was cut by 5 bases, the J end by 5 bases, with 9 bases between. Germline V gene sequence: CDR1 MNHNS, CDR2 SASEGT. The CDR3 covers 13 residues.